These T cell receptor beta chains were read from a single sample in a study of cytomegalovirus exposure and HLA in healthy donors. The assay was immunoSEQ multiplex PCR, and TCRdb's table has in-frame clones only and misses some. The sample includes roughly 120,000 clones, 65% to 85% of them seen just once. Specimen: PBMCs. These receptors all stem from a man aged 50-60 years in good health and CMV-seropositive. Each CDR3 is given with its conserved first and last residue. Fields, in order: J gene, D gene, clone size, V gene, CDR3 length, CDR3 DNA, CDR3 protein. A D gene is named only where the DNA matches it firmly. Not all rows give a size; the values are once, few, many and, for expanded clones, a class.

TRBJ2-7	TRBD2	NA	TRBV27	16	TGTGCCAGCACCCCGAAAACTAGCGGGAGGGTTTACGAGCAGTACTTC	CASTPKTSGRVYEQYF
TRBJ1-6	TRBD1	NA	TRBV2	15	TGTGCCAGCACTAGGACAGGGGTAGGGAATTCACCCCTCCACTTT	CASTRTGVGNSPLHF
TRBJ2-7	TRBD1	once	TRBV7-2	12	TGTGCCAGCAGCTCAGGGGGAAACGAGCAGTACTTC	CASSSGGNEQYF
TRBJ1-6	TRBD1	NA	TRBV27	15	TGTGCCAGCAGTTTCGGACAGGTCTATAATTCACCCCTCCACTTT	CASSFGQVYNSPLHF
TRBJ2-7	NA	NA	TRBV11-2	15	TGTGCCAGCAGCTTAGACACTTCCAACAGGTACGAGCAGTACTTC	CASSLDTSNRYEQYF
TRBJ1-1	TRBD1	NA	TRBV19	14	TGTGCCAGTAGCCACCCGGGACAGCGTCTTGAAGCTTTCTTT	CASSHPGQRLEAFF
TRBJ2-1	TRBD2	NA	TRBV7-9	14	TGTGCCAGCGGCGTAGCGGGGGGATTAAATGAGCAGTTCTTC	CASGVAGGLNEQFF
TRBJ1-6	NA	NA	TRBV7-2	16	TGTGCCAGCAGCTTAGGGGGGGGCAGGGGTAATTCACCCCTCCACTTT	CASSLGGGRGNSPLHF
TRBJ2-1	TRBD2	NA	TRBV9	18	TGTGCCAGCAGCGTTTGGAGTAGCGGGGGCCTAAGCTACAATGAGCAGTTCTTC	CASSVWSSGGLSYNEQFF
TRBJ2-1	TRBD2	NA	TRBV13	14	TGTGCCAGCAGCTTAGTCGGGGGGGTGAATGAGCAGTTCTTC	CASSLVGGVNEQFF
TRBJ1-1	NA	NA	TRBV5-1	14	TGCGCCAGCAGCTTGAACAGAATGAACACTGAAGCTTTCTTT	CASSLNRMNTEAFF
TRBJ1-1	TRBD1	once	TRBV28	12	TGTGCTTCGACAGGGCTAGTAACTGAAGCTTTCTTT	CASTGLVTEAFF
TRBJ1-6	NA	few	TRBV6-1	12	TGTGCCAGCAGTCGGGGGGGTTCACCCCTCCACTTT	CASSRGGSPLHF
TRBJ2-7	NA	NA	TRBV7-9	12	TGTTCCAGCAGCTTAGAGAGCTACGAGCAGTACTTC	CSSSLESYEQYF
TRBJ1-1	TRBD1	NA	TRBV5-1	15	TGCGCCAGCAGCGGAGACAGGGGCCCTAACACTGAAGCTTTCTTT	CASSGDRGPNTEAFF
TRBJ2-7	TRBD1	NA	TRBV11-2	15	TGTGCCAGCAGCTTAGAGACAGGGGAGCTCTACGAGCAGTACTTC	CASSLETGELYEQYF
TRBJ1-5	NA	NA	TRBV28	14	TGTGCCAGCAGTTTTCCGAGAGGGAATCAGCCCCAGCATTTT	CASSFPRGNQPQHF
TRBJ2-7	NA	NA	TRBV5-4	13	TGTGCCAGCAGCCCCGGGACAATCCACGAGCAGTACTTC	CASSPGTIHEQYF
TRBJ2-1	TRBD2	NA	TRBV11-3	18	TGTGCCAGCAGCTTAGCCCTAGCGGGGGGGCTTTACTACAATGAGCAGTTCTTC	CASSLALAGGLYYNEQFF
TRBJ2-7	NA	NA	TRBV5-1	14	TGCGCCAGCAGCTTGGTCCCTAGCTCCTACGAGCAGTACTTC	CASSLVPSSYEQYF
TRBJ1-2	NA	few	TRBV9	15	TGTGCCAGCAGCGTAGCCGGAGGGAGGGGGGATGGCTACACCTTC	CASSVAGGRGDGYTF
TRBJ1-2	NA	NA	TRBV6-6	13	TGTGCCAGCAGTTACTCCCCTGTAGTTGGCTACACCTTC	CASSYSPVVGYTF
TRBJ2-7	TRBD1	NA	TRBV7-9	14	TGTGCCAGCAGCTTCCGGGACAGGGGCTACGAGCAGTACTTC	CASSFRDRGYEQYF
TRBJ1-4	NA	NA	TRBV9	15	TGTGCCAGCAGCCTCGCCGGGCAGGGGAGTGATAAGCTGTTTTTT	CASSLAGQGSDKLFF
TRBJ1-5	NA	NA	TRBV28	14	TGTGCCAGCAGTTCCACAGGGCTGCGGCAGCCCCAGCATTTT	CASSSTGLRQPQHF